This paragraph covers one TCR beta chain sequence. These data are taken from a study of blood T cell repertoires in COVID-19. Study overall: Samples came from the United States, Italy and Spain, spanning acute and convalescent COVID-19. The cDNA or gDNA used as material had been derived from T cells, B-cell-depleted T cells, or PBMCs.

Per the study methods: Amplification with reference gene primers provided the estimates of nucleated cell counts. Sequenced by immunoSEQ multiplex PCR; TCRdb stores in-frame clones only, minus some. That table is the source of V, J and clone size, and D and trimming were worked out from the DNA. The sample shows approximately 130,000 clones, over 75% of them seen only once. The CDR3 loop spans 14 amino acids. V shed 4 bases and J shed 0 bases, with 10 bases lying between them. From germline, CDR1 is GTSNPN and CDR2 SVGIG (reference sequence). Sample: peripheral blood. This clonotype was obtained from a man over 45 with acute or convalescent COVID-19. This rearrangement joins TRBV30 to TRBJ1-3, with a weak D call TRBD1 (6 bases). The DNA of the CDR3 is TGTGCCTGGATGTCCAGGGGCTCTGGAAACACCATATATTTT. This encodes CAWMSRGSGNTIYF.